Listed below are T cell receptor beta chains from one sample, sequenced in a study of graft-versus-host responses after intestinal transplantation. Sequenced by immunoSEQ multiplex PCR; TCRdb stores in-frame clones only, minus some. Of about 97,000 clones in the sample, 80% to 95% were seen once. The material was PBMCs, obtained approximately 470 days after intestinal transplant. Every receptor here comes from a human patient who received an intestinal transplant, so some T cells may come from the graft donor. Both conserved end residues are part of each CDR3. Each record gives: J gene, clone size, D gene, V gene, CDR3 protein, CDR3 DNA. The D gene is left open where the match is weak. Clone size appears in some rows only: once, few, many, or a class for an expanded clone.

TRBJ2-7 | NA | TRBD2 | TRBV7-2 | CASSLEASGGWGEQYF | TGTGCCAGCAGCTTAGAAGCTAGCGGGGGATGGGGCGAGCAGTACTTC
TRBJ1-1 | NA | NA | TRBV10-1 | CASSVRGGTEAFF | TGCGCCAGCAGTGTCCGGGGCGGCACTGAAGCTTTCTTT
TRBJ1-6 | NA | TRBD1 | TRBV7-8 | CASSLGTGRSPLHF | TGTGCCAGCAGCCTCGGGACAGGAAGATCACCCCTCCACTTT
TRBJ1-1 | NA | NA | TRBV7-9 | CASSRTPGTEAFF | TGTGCCAGCAGCCGGACTCCCGGCACTGAAGCTTTCTTT
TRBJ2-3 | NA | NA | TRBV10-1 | CASSESGTTDTQYF | TGCGCCAGCAGTGAATCAGGGACCACAGATACGCAGTATTTT
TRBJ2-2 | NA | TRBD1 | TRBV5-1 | CASSPETGQANTGELFF | TGCGCCAGCAGCCCAGAAACCGGACAGGCCAACACCGGGGAGCTGTTTTTT
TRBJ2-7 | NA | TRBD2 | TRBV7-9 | CASSPLTSGRPYEQYF | TGTGCCAGCAGCCCTCTGACTAGCGGGCGCCCCTACGAGCAGTACTTC
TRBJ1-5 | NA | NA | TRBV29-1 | CSALQGGNQPQHF | TGCAGCGCCTTACAGGGAGGGAATCAGCCCCAGCATTTT
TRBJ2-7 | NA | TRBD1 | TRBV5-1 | CASSLGGQGLEQYF | TGCGCCAGCAGCTTGGGTGGACAGGGCCTCGAGCAGTACTTC
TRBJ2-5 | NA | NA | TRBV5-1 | CASSLGLLGVSLETQYF | TGCGCCAGCAGCTTGGGGCTCCTTGGGGTGTCCCTAGAGACCCAGTACTTC
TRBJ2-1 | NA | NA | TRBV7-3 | CASSLGLSTYNEQFF | TGTGCCAGCAGCTTAGGTCTATCCACCTACAATGAGCAGTTCTTC
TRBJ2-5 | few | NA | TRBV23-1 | CASNTKQETQYF | TGCGCCAGCAACACAAAACAGGAGACCCAGTACTTC
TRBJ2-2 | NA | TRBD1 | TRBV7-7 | CASSSDRVTGELFF | TGTGCTAGCAGCTCTGACAGGGTCACCGGGGAGCTGTTTTTT
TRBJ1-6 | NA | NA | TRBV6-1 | CASTLGGPYNSPLHF | TGTGCCAGCACCCTCGGGGGACCCTATAATTCACCCCTCCACTTT
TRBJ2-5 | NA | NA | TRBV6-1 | CASSEPVQETQYF | TGTGCCAGCAGTGAACCGGTCCAAGAGACCCAGTACTTC
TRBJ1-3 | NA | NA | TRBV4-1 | CASSPAGRHSGNTIYF | TGCGCCAGCAGCCCCGCCGGCCGACACTCTGGAAACACCATATATTTT
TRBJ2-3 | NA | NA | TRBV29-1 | CSVGFEGVGTQYF | TGCAGCGTTGGGTTCGAGGGAGTGGGTACGCAGTATTTT
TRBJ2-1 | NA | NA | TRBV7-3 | CASSLSGGSSYNEQFF | TGTGCCAGCAGCTTAAGTGGGGGAAGCTCCTACAATGAGCAGTTCTTC
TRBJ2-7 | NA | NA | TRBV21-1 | CASSKGGISYEQYF | TGTGCCAGCAGCAAGGGGGGGATCTCCTACGAGCAGTACTTC
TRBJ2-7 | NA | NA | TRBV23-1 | CASSQSPRNSYEQYF | TGCGCCAGCAGTCAATCCCCCAGGAACAGCTACGAGCAGTACTTC
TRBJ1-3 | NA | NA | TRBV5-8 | CASSPWGDRNTIYF | TGTGCCAGCAGCCCATGGGGGGACAGAAACACCATATATTTT
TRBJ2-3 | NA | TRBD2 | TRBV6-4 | CASSDGPSSGGTDTQYF | TGTGCCAGCAGTGACGGACCTTCTAGCGGGGGGACAGATACGCAGTATTTT
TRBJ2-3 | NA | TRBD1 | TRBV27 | CASRDRVSPGRSTDTQYF | TGTGCCAGCCGGGACAGGGTCTCACCCGGGCGGAGTACAGATACGCAGTATTTT
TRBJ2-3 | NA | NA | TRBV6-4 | CASSERGTLGTDTQYF | TGTGCCAGCAGTGAGAGGGGAACCCTCGGCACAGATACGCAGTATTTT
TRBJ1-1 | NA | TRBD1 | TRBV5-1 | CASSLRRGNEDTEAFF | TGCGCCAGCAGCTTGCGCAGGGGGAACGAGGACACTGAAGCTTTCTTT
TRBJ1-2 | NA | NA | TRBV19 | CASSIEGRPIANYGYTF | TGTGCCAGTAGTATTGAGGGACGTCCGATAGCTAACTATGGCTACACCTTC
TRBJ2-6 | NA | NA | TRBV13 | CASSLNFLVSGANVLTF | TGTGCCAGCAGCTTAAACTTCCTAGTCTCTGGGGCCAACGTCCTGACTTTC
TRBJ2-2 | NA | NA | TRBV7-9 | CASSPATGELFF | TGTGCCAGCAGCCCCGCGACCGGGGAGCTGTTTTTT
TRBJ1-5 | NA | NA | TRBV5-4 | CASSLGSNQPQHF | TGTGCCAGCAGCTTAGGATCCAATCAGCCCCAGCATTTT
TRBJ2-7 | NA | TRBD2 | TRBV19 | CASSPWAREGVNEQYF | TGTGCCAGTAGCCCCTGGGCCAGGGAGGGAGTCAACGAGCAGTACTTC
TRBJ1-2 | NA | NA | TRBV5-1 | CASSLGFGGGGYTF | TGCGCCAGCAGCTTGGGTTTCGGGGGCGGTGGCTACACCTTC
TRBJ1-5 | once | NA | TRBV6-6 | CASSPRGGSGQPQHF | TGTGCCAGCAGTCCCCGGGGGGGGTCGGGTCAGCCCCAGCATTTT
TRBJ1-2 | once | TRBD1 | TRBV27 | CASSSQPKTGQGYTF | TGTGCCAGCAGTTCACAACCCAAGACAGGGCAGGGCTACACCTTC
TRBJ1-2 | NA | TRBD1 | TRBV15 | CATSRWGWDRGNYGYTF | TGTGCCACCAGCAGGTGGGGGTGGGACAGGGGCAACTATGGCTACACCTTC
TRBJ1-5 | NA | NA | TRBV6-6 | CASSFSGPSNQPQHF | TGTGCCAGCAGTTTCTCAGGACCCAGCAATCAGCCCCAGCATTTT
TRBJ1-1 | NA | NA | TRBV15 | CATSRAWDTEAFF | TGTGCCACCAGCAGAGCGTGGGACACTGAAGCTTTCTTT
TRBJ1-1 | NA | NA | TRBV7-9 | CASSLIGGMNTEAFF | TGTGCCAGCAGCCTAATCGGGGGCATGAACACTGAAGCTTTCTTT
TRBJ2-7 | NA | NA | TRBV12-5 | CASGPSSGSLASEQYF | TGTGCTAGTGGCCCTTCCTCCGGGTCCCTAGCTAGCGAGCAGTACTTC
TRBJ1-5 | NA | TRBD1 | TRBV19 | CASRARGTADLSQPQHF | TGTGCCAGTAGAGCGCGTGGGACAGCGGATTTAAGTCAGCCCCAGCATTTT
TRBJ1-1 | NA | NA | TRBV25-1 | CASSKRGTEAFF | TGTGCCAGCAGTAAGCGGGGCACTGAAGCTTTCTTT
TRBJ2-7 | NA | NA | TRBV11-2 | CASSRAVGDYEQYF | TGTGCCAGCAGTCGCGCGGTAGGGGACTACGAGCAGTACTTC
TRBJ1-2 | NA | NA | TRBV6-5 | CASSYTGLDGYTF | TGTGCCAGCAGTTACACAGGGCTGGATGGCTACACCTTC
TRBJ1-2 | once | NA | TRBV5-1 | CASSLAKGGLDGYTF | TGCGCCAGCAGCTTGGCCAAGGGAGGGCTCGATGGCTACACCTTC
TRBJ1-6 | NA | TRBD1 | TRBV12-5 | CASGPGTGHSPLHF | TGTGCTAGTGGACCCGGGACAGGACATTCACCCCTCCACTTT
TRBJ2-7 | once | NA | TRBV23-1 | CACTRRDTYEQYF | TGCGCCTGCACGCGACGGGACACCTACGAGCAGTACTTC
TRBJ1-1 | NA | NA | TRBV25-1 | CASTPGNTEAFF | TGTGCCAGCACCCCCGGGAACACTGAAGCTTTCTTT
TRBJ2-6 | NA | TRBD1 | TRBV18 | CASSSDRASASGANVLTF | TGTGCCAGCTCATCGGACAGGGCGTCGGCCTCTGGGGCCAACGTCCTGACTTTC
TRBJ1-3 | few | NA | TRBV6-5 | CASTRTATGNTIYF | TGTGCCAGCACCCGAACAGCTACTGGAAACACCATATATTTT
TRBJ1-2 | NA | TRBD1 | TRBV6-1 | CASSEAGTGVVPGYTF | TGTGCCAGCAGTGAAGCGGGGACAGGGGTCGTGCCTGGCTACACCTTC
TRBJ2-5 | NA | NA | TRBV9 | CASSVRTADTQYF | TGTGCCAGCAGCGTACGGACCGCGGATACCCAGTACTTC